A selection of T cell receptor beta chains follows, all from one sample in a study of patients and donors after allogeneic stem cell transplantation. One entry per CDR3 protein results from TCRdb running MiXCR on the RT-PCR reads. The table lists 70,000 to 100,000 distinct CDR3 sequences, 5% of them singletons. Sequenced input: blood, either unsorted or a sorted T cell fraction (not recorded which). The receptors shown here come from a human donor who was either an allogeneic HSCT recipient or a stem cell or donor lymphocyte infusion donor (not recorded which). It is not recorded whose cells these are; they may come from a transplant donor. The CDR3 runs from the conserved cysteine through the conserved F or W. D genes are given only for firm matches. Some rows have no size entry. The others give once, few or many, or a class for an expanded clone.

D gene,V gene,clone size,J gene,CDR3 DNA,CDR3 protein
TRBD1,TRBV5-1,-,TRBJ1-5,TGCGCCAGCAGCTTGGGAGACAGGGTCCAGCCCCAGCATTTT,CASSLGDRVQPQHF
-,TRBV12-3/TRBV12-4,-,TRBJ2-7,TGTGCCAGCAGCCCCTTCGTTGGCGAGCAGTACTTC,CASSPFVGEQYF
-,TRBV20-1,-,TRBJ2-5,TGCAGTGCTAGAGATTTAGCCTTCAAAGAGACCCAGTACTTC,CSARDLAFKETQYF
-,TRBV30,many,TRBJ2-3,TGTGCCTGGGAAGGGCTCGGTACGCAGTATTTT,CAWEGLGTQYF
-,TRBV20-1,-,TRBJ2-1,TGCAGTGCTAGAGATGGGCAGGGACATTACAATGAGCAGTTCTTC,CSARDGQGHYNEQFF
-,TRBV16,many,TRBJ2-5,TGTGCCAGCAGCCCGGTATTCCAAGAGACCCAGTACTTC,CASSPVFQETQYF
-,TRBV4-2,many,TRBJ1-2,TGTGCCAGCAGCCCAGAGACACAGGCTAACTATGGCTACACCTTC,CASSPETQANYGYTF
-,TRBV28,many,TRBJ2-7,TGTGCCAGCAGTGTGGACGGTTACGAGCAGTACTTC,CASSVDGYEQYF
TRBD1,TRBV12-3/TRBV12-4,-,TRBJ2-5,TGTGCCAGCAGTATACAGGGGGCGCAGGAGACCCAGTACTTC,CASSIQGAQETQYF
TRBD1,TRBV9,-,TRBJ1-6,TGTGCCAGCAGCGTAGGGGACAGGAGTTATTCACCCCTCCACTTT,CASSVGDRSYSPLHF
TRBD1,TRBV23-1,-,TRBJ1-1,TGCGCCAGCAGTCAGCGGGACAGGGATGGGGACACTGAAGCTTTCTTT,CASSQRDRDGDTEAFF
-,TRBV20-1,many,TRBJ2-7,TGCAGTGCTAGAGATCCTGGAGAATATGGCCACGAGCAGTACTTC,CSARDPGEYGHEQYF
-,TRBV5-5,few,TRBJ1-3,TGTGCCAGCAGCTTGGCGCAGGGCGTCTACGGAAACACCATATATTTT,CASSLAQGVYGNTIYF
-,TRBV30,many,TRBJ1-4,TGTGCCTGGAGTGTACAGGTTAATGAAAAACTGTTTTTT,CAWSVQVNEKLFF
TRBD2,TRBV7-3,many,TRBJ2-5,TGTGCCAGCAGCTTTCTACCATCCAGACTAGCGGGGGGGGAAGAGACCCAGTACTTC,CASSFLPSRLAGGEETQYF
-,TRBV27,many,TRBJ2-1,TGTGCCAGCAGTTTACGCTCCTACGGTCCGGATGAGCAGTTCTTC,CASSLRSYGPDEQFF
TRBD2,TRBV6-1,few,TRBJ2-7,TGTGCCAGCAGGGGGGGGGGACTAGCGGGATCCTACGAGCAGTACTTC,CASRGGGLAGSYEQYF
-,TRBV20-1,few,TRBJ2-1,TGCAGTGCTAGTCGGAGGGGGCGCGACAATGAGCAGTTCTTC,CSASRRGRDNEQFF
-,TRBV7-8,many,TRBJ1-4,TGTGCCAGCAGCTCGAACCCCTTGATTGAAAAACTGTTTTTT,CASSSNPLIEKLFF
TRBD2,TRBV9,many,TRBJ2-1,TGTGCCAGCAGCGTAGCGGGGACTAAGGGGAATGAGCAGTTCTTC,CASSVAGTKGNEQFF
-,TRBV12-3/TRBV12-4,-,TRBJ2-7,TGTGCCAGCAGTCCTTGGGGGCAAGAGCAGTACTTC,CASSPWGQEQYF
TRBD1,TRBV18,many,TRBJ1-6,TGTGCCAGCTCACCCCCTACAGGGGGTAATTCACCCCTCCACTTT,CASSPPTGGNSPLHF
-,TRBV5-5,many,TRBJ1-6,TGTGCCAGCAGCTTGATGGGCGAAAGCACTTCACCCCTCCACTTT,CASSLMGESTSPLHF
-,TRBV4-2,many,TRBJ2-1,TGTGCCAGCAGCCGAGAGCGGGCTTCCTACAATGAGCAGTTCTTC,CASSRERASYNEQFF
-,TRBV20-1,many,TRBJ2-1,TGCAGTGCTAGCGGGGGCCGAGCCTACAATGAGCAGTTCTTC,CSASGGRAYNEQFF
TRBD1,TRBV3-1,many,TRBJ1-1,TGTGCCAGCAGCCCGCACCCGGGACAGGGGGGTGATGAAGCTTTCTTT,CASSPHPGQGGDEAFF
-,TRBV5-6,many,TRBJ2-7,TGTGCCAGCAGCGGGGGCTACGAGCAGTACTTC,CASSGGYEQYF
TRBD2,TRBV15,many,TRBJ2-1,TGTGCCACCAGCAGAGAGGGACTAGCGGGAATTGCTGAGCAGTTCTTC,CATSREGLAGIAEQFF